These 27 T cell receptor beta chains originate from one sample sequenced in a study of blood T cell repertoires in COVID-19. Profiled with immunoSEQ multiplex PCR; TCRdb holds only in-frame clones, not every one. Here the sample spans about 120,000 clones, around 64% being singletons. Input material: peripheral blood. The receptor source for this set is a human donor with acute or convalescent COVID-19. The donor label of this sample is uncertain.

This rearrangement joins TRBV7-9 to TRBJ2-3; 9 bases are a match to TRBD1. The germline gives CDR1 SEHNR, CDR2 FQNEAQ (reference sequence). This CDR3 spans 16 amino acids. J lost 3 bases, V lost 1 base, and 5 bases had no gene match. DNA of the CDR3: TGTGCCAGCAGCTTAGGAGGGACAGGGTGGACAGATACGCAGTATTTT. Its translation is CASSLGGTGWTDTQYF.

In this sample, this clone turned up a few times. The gene calls are TRBV3-1 (or the pseudogene TRBV3-2) and TRBJ1-6; no reliable D call. The CDR3 runs to 13 residues. CDR1 is LGHDT and CDR2 is YNNKEL in the germline V gene (reference sequence). The germline V and J ends were trimmed by 1 base and 6 bases, with 4 bases remaining between them. The CDR3 protein is CASSQGSNSPLHF. The CDR3 nucleotides read TGTGCCAGCAGCCAAGGGAGTAATTCACCCCTCCACTTT.

The gene calls are TRBV28 and TRBJ2-3; 9 bases line up with TRBD2. Trimming removed 5 bases from V and 6 bases from J; junction bases left unmatched: 12. The CDR3 totals 16 residues. CDR1 and CDR2 (germline): MDHEN, SYDVKM. Written as DNA, the CDR3 is TGTGCCAGCAGTGCCCTAGCGGGGCCCGGGGTGGATACGCAGTATTTT. Protein sequence: CASSALAGPGVDTQYF. The entire variable domain, with the rest obtained from reference TRBV28 and TRBJ2-3, is as follows: DVKVTQSSRYLVKRTGEKVFLECVQDMDHENMFWYRQDPGLGLRLIYFSYDVKMKEKGDIPEGYSVSREKKERFSLILESASTNQTSMYLCASSALAGPGVDTQYFGPGTRLTVL.

This clone was detected only a few times. V and J are TRBV5-4 and TRBJ1-3; D call uncertain. The V gene's germline CDR1 is SGHNT and CDR2 YYREEE (reference sequence). The CDR3 consists of 15 residues. V lost 2 bases to trimming and J lost 0 bases, with 9 bases between them. CDR3 loop: CASSFGGSSGNTIYF. For the CDR3, the DNA is TGTGCCAGCAGCTTCGGAGGGAGCTCTGGAAACACCATATATTTT.

The rearrangement joins TRBV20-1 to TRBJ1-2; the match to TRBD1 covers 7 bases. Germline V CDR1 and CDR2: DFQATT, SNEGSKA (reference sequence). This CDR3 is 13 amino acids long. V trimming: 3 bases; J trimming: 7 bases; junction bases outside the gene matches: 8. CDR3 amino acids: CSASPRDSFGYTF. In DNA, the CDR3 is TGCAGTGCTAGTCCCCGGGACAGTTTTGGCTACACCTTC.

The chain links TRBV6-5 to TRBJ2-6, with D perhaps matching TRBD2 (5 bases). Per the germline V gene, CDR1 is MNHEY and CDR2 is SVGAGI. Deletions cut 2 bases from V and 2 bases from J, with 10 bases between. This CDR3 has 16 residues. The CDR3 DNA sequence: TGTGCCAGCAGTTACCACCCGCGGGCTGGGGCCAACGTCCTGACTTTC. Translation: CASSYHPRAGANVLTF.

Many counts were recorded for this clone. The chain combines TRBV2 with TRBJ2-5; D is possibly TRBD1 (7 bases). CDR3 length: 19 amino acids. Germline CDR1 is SNHLY and CDR2 is FYNNEI. Between the trimmed V and J ends, which lost 1 base and 3 bases, there was a span of 24 bases. CDR3 sequence (DNA): TGTGCCAGCAGTGAAGAGTCGGTATGGGGCAGGGGGGCAAAAGAGACCCAGTACTTC. It yields the protein CASSEESVWGRGAKETQYF.

V gene TRBV5-8 combines with J gene TRBJ2-3, with 7 nucleotides matching TRBD1. Germline V gene lookup returns CDR1 SGHTS and CDR2 YDEGEE. CDR3 length: 17 residues. V was clipped by 0 bases and J by 3 bases; unmatched bases: 10. The CDR3 DNA follows: TGTGCCAGCAGCTTGGGTCGACAGGGTAGACGGACAGATACGCAGTATTTT. This codes for CASSLGRQGRRTDTQYF.

The chain is built from TRBV9 and TRBJ1-2; D might be TRBD1 (6 bases). Trimming shortened V by 2 bases and J by 8 bases, and 22 bases separated the two germline ends. Germline-derived CDR1 and CDR2 are SGDLS and YYNGEE. The CDR3 covers 16 residues. The DNA for the CDR3 is TGTGCCAGCAGCGTTACCGGAACAGGGACGTCGCGAGGCTACACCTTC. This sequence encodes CASSVTGTGTSRGYTF. Based on the CDR3 plus reference TRBV9 and TRBJ1-2, the full variable domain is DSGVTQTPKHLITATGQRVTLRCSPRSGDLSVYWYQQSLDQGLQFLIQYYNGEERAKGNILERFSAQQFPDLHSELNLSSLELGDSALYFCASSVTGTGTSRGYTFGSGTRLTVV.

V gene TRBV19 combines with J gene TRBJ2-2; D might be TRBD2 (6 bases). Germline V gene sequence: CDR1 LNHDA, CDR2 SQIVND (reference sequence). V lost 1 base and J 5 bases, leaving 14 bases between the germline ends. The CDR3 loop spans 16 amino acids. CDR3: CASSIVGGVSTGELFF. For the CDR3, the DNA is TGTGCCAGTAGTATAGTTGGCGGGGTATCTACCGGGGAGCTGTTTTTT.

This rearrangement joins TRBV29-1 to TRBJ1-2; 8 bases fit TRBD1. The J segment lost 7 bases and the V segment lost 4 bases, leaving 11 bases of the junction unmatched. The CDR3 spans 14 residues. CDR1 SQVTM and CDR2 ANQGSEA come from the germline V gene. The CDR3 here is CSVGRQGLGGGYTF. CDR3 sequence (DNA): TGCAGCGTTGGGAGACAGGGGTTAGGAGGTGGCTACACCTTC. The full variable domain, rest sourced from reference TRBV29-1 and TRBJ1-2, is SAVISQKPSRDICQRGTSLTIQCQVDSQVTMMFWYRQQPGQSLTLIATANQGSEATYESGFVIDKFPISRPNLTFSTLTVSNMSPEDSSIYLCSVGRQGLGGGYTFGSGTRLTVV.

The V and J genes are TRBV12-3 or TRBV12-4 and TRBJ1-2; D is unclear. The CDR3 extends over 13 amino acids. The V end lost 6 bases, the J end lost 0 bases, and 8 bases lay between the germline ends. CDR3 region: CASSHGANYGYTF. For the CDR3, the DNA is TGTGCCAGCAGCCACGGAGCTAACTATGGCTACACCTTC.

The chain has TRBV19 and TRBJ2-2; no clear D gene. This CDR3 comprises 14 residues. V gave up 1 base and J gave up 4 bases, with 7 bases separating them. CDR1 and CDR2 from the germline V gene are LNHDA and SQIVND (reference sequence). The CDR3 DNA reads TGTGCCAGTAGTATAGCTGAGTCCACCGGGGAGCTGTTTTTT. It specifies CASSIAESTGELFF.

The J gene is TRBJ1-4, the V gene TRBV19; no firm D call. Per germline, CDR1 LNHDA and CDR2 SQIVND (reference sequence). The CDR3 spans 15 residues. Trimming took 5 bases from V and 5 from J, leaving 15 bases between them. DNA of the CDR3: TGTGCCAGTAGTCTCCCCAGACCGGGGAATGAAAAACTGTTTTTT. It is translated as CASSLPRPGNEKLFF.

The chain is built from TRBV5-1 and TRBJ1-6, with 7 nucleotides matching TRBD1. The germline gives CDR1 SGHRS, CDR2 YFSETQ. The CDR3 length is 15 residues. Trimming at V came to 3 bases and at J to 11 bases, leaving 11 bases not matched to a gene. For the CDR3, the DNA is TGCGCCAGCAGCTACGACGGACAGGCAGGGACACCCCTCCACTTT. Translated: CASSYDGQAGTPLHF.

The rearrangement links TRBV5-1 to TRBJ2-2; the D gene is possibly TRBD2 (6 bases). V was trimmed by 4 bases and J by 5 bases, leaving 12 bases between them. The CDR3 contains 14 residues. The V gene's germline CDR1 is SGHRS and CDR2 YFSETQ. In nucleotides, the CDR3 is TGCGCCAGCAGCCCGGACGGAGGGACCGGGGAGCTGTTTTTT. Translating gives CASSPDGGTGELFF.

The chain has TRBV7-8 and TRBJ2-1, with a weak D call TRBD1 (6 bases). The germline CDR1 and CDR2 sequences are SGHVS and FQNEAQ. V was pared by 5 bases and J by 6 bases, with 20 bases between. The CDR3 covers 16 residues. The CDR3 protein is CASSPTRTVFPNEQFF. CDR3 nucleotides: TGTGCCAGCAGCCCCACCCGGACAGTTTTCCCCAATGAGCAGTTCTTC.

The chain links TRBV7-9 to TRBJ1-1, with a tentative D call TRBD1 (6 bases). Per germline, CDR1 SEHNR and CDR2 FQNEAQ (reference sequence). V lost 4 bases and J 1 base, leaving 7 bases between the germline ends. The CDR3 sequence is 13 residues long. CDR3 nucleotides: TGTGCCAGCAGCTGGACAGAGAACACTGAAGCTTTCTTT. This sequence encodes CASSWTENTEAFF. Together with reference TRBV7-9 and TRBJ1-1, the CDR3 gives the full variable domain: DTGVSQNPRHKITKRGQNVTFRCDPISEHNRLYWYRQTLGQGPEFLTYFQNEAQLEKSRLLSDRFSAERPKGSFSTLEIQRTEQGDSAMYLCASSWTENTEAFFGQGTRLTVV.

V and J are TRBV7-9 and TRBJ1-5; tentatively, D is TRBD1 (6 bases). Germline V gene sequence: CDR1 SEHNR, CDR2 FQNEAQ (reference sequence). The CDR3 loop spans 15 amino acids. With 3 bases removed from V and 4 bases from J, the gap between germline ends came to 13 bases. DNA of the CDR3: TGTGCCAGCAGCTTGCTGACAGGCTCAAATCAGCCCCAGCATTTT. It yields the protein CASSLLTGSNQPQHF.

This chain links TRBV6-1 with TRBJ2-1; 8 bases map to TRBD1. V dropped 3 bases and J dropped 0; count of bases not matched to a gene: 4. The length of the CDR3 is 16 residues. Germline V CDR1 and CDR2: MNHNS, SASEGT. In DNA, the CDR3 is TGTGCCAGCAGTGACAAGACAGGGGCCTCCTACAATGAGCAGTTCTTC. Translation gives CASSDKTGASYNEQFF.

V is TRBV2 and J is TRBJ2-2; 12 bases match TRBD2. Germline V lookup: CDR1 SNHLY, CDR2 FYNNEI. The CDR3 is 18 residues long. V lost 3 bases to trimming and J lost 1 base; unmatched junction nucleotides: 6. The CDR3 region has the DNA TGTGCCAGCAGTGATGAGACACTAGCGGGGGGGAACACCGGGGAGCTGTTTTTT. Its translation is CASSDETLAGGNTGELFF.

The chain couples TRBV6-5 to TRBJ1-1; D call uncertain. V lost 6 bases and J lost 1, with 9 bases in between. Germline V gene data show CDR1 as MNHEY and CDR2 as SVGAGI. The CDR3 is 13 residues long. The CDR3 bases are TGTGCCAGCAGCGGACTTCGGAACACTGAAGCTTTCTTT. Amino acids: CASSGLRNTEAFF.

The chain is built from TRBV6-5 and TRBJ1-3; a possible D gene is TRBD1 (5 bases). The CDR3 extends over 13 amino acids. V dropped 2 bases and J dropped 8 bases, with 10 bases sitting between them. Germline V gene lookup returns CDR1 MNHEY and CDR2 SVGAGI. The DNA of the CDR3 is TGTGCCAGCAGTTACACCAGGGAGGACACCATATATTTT. Protein product: CASSYTREDTIYF.

The chain is built from TRBV7-3 and TRBJ2-3; D unclear. V was pared by 4 bases and J by 1 base, with 15 bases between. The CDR3 spans 16 residues. Germline loops: CDR1 SGHTA, CDR2 FQGTGA. The CDR3 is CASSSSLGGGTDTQYF. CDR3 nucleotides: TGTGCCAGCAGCTCCTCGCTAGGTGGTGGCACAGATACGCAGTATTTT.

The chain recombines TRBV18 with TRBJ1-2; 10 bases agree with TRBD1. Germline V gene lookup returns CDR1 KGHSH and CDR2 LQKENI. Unmatched junction bases numbered 13, after V lost 6 bases and J lost 0 bases. The CDR3 runs 18 residues. The CDR3 loop is CASSPQGQGNSPNYGYTF. CDR3 in DNA: TGTGCCAGCTCCCCTCAGGGACAGGGGAACTCTCCTAACTATGGCTACACCTTC.

This rearrangement joins TRBV19 to TRBJ2-7; TRBD1 aligns across 7 bases. J gave up 4 bases and V 4 bases, and 4 bases lay outside the gene matches. Per the germline V gene, CDR1 is LNHDA and CDR2 is SQIVND (reference sequence). This CDR3 spans 13 amino acids. The CDR3 DNA is TGTGCCAGTAGTAGGGACAGAAGTTACGAGCAGTACTTC. Protein: CASSRDRSYEQYF.

V gene TRBV29-1 combines with J gene TRBJ1-4; weak D call: TRBD1 (5 bases). Germline-derived CDR1 and CDR2 are SQVTM and ANQGSEA. This CDR3 contains 12 residues. Trimming left V 7 bases short and J 3 bases short, with 9 bases between. DNA of the CDR3: TGCAGCGGGCGCAGGGCTAATGAAAAACTGTTTTTT. Its translation is CSGRRANEKLFF.